One sample yielded the 18 T cell receptor beta chains listed below, sequenced in a study of blood T cell repertoires in COVID-19. Sequenced by immunoSEQ multiplex PCR; TCRdb stores in-frame clones only, minus some. The sample consists of roughly 190,000 clones, around nine tenths of them appearing once. Material: peripheral blood. These receptor sequences come from a man aged 60 to 75 with active or convalescent COVID-19.

The rearrangement links TRBV9 to TRBJ2-5; 14 bases map to TRBD2. Losses at the gene ends were 4 bases for V and 4 bases for J; bases not matched to a gene: 3. The CDR3 covers 15 residues. Germline-derived CDR1 and CDR2 are SGDLS and YYNGEE. CDR3 loop: CASSSGTSGGETQYF. CDR3 DNA sequence: TGTGCCAGCAGCTCTGGGACTAGCGGGGGAGAGACCCAGTACTTC. Full variable domain (remainder filled in from reference TRBV9 and TRBJ2-5): DSGVTQTPKHLITATGQRVTLRCSPRSGDLSVYWYQQSLDQGLQFLIQYYNGEERAKGNILERFSAQQFPDLHSELNLSSLELGDSALYFCASSSGTSGGETQYFGPGTRLLVL.

The chain employs TRBV2 and TRBJ1-1, with D tentatively TRBD1 (6 bases). Germline values: CDR1 SNHLY, CDR2 FYNNEI. The CDR3 has 16 amino acids. Between the trimmed V and J ends, which lost 3 bases and 0 bases, there was a span of 14 bases. The CDR3 loop reads CASSDSGGRMNTEAFF. In DNA form, the CDR3 reads TGTGCCAGCAGTGATAGTGGGGGCCGGATGAACACTGAAGCTTTCTTT.

The chain has TRBV11-2 and TRBJ2-7; TRBD1 agrees at 10 bases. Unmatched junction bases numbered 1, after V lost 5 bases and J lost 3 bases. Per germline, CDR1 SGHAT and CDR2 FQNNGV. This CDR3 has 13 amino acids. The CDR3 reads CASSRDRGYEQYF. The CDR3 nucleotides read TGTGCCAGCAGCCGGGACAGGGGCTACGAGCAGTACTTC.

This clone occurred many times. The V and J genes are TRBV7-9 and TRBJ2-5; the match to TRBD1 covers 7 bases. Germline V CDR1 and CDR2: SEHNR, FQNEAQ (reference sequence). With 1 base clipped from V and 4 bases from J, the junction kept 12 bases outside the gene matches. This CDR3 has 17 amino acids. The CDR3 DNA follows: TGTGCCAGCAGCTTAGAAGTTGGGCAGGGGGTTGGAGAGACCCAGTACTTC. This gives the protein CASSLEVGQGVGETQYF.

This rearrangement joins TRBV3-1 (or the pseudogene TRBV3-2) to TRBJ2-5, with 14 bases fitting TRBD2. V dropped 4 bases and J dropped 5; count of bases not matched to a gene: 9. The CDR3 spans 17 residues. Germline V gene lookup returns CDR1 LGHDT and CDR2 YNNKEL (reference sequence). CDR3 sequence (DNA): TGTGCCAGCAGCCTGGGACCGACTAGCGGGGGGGACGAGACCCAGTACTTC. Translation: CASSLGPTSGGDETQYF.

CDR3 nucleotide sequence: TGTGCCAGCAGAAGGGACAGGGGAATTGAAAAACTGTTTTTT. Translating gives CASRRDRGIEKLFF. The chain couples TRBV6-5 to TRBJ1-4; the match to TRBD1 covers 10 bases. The CDR3 runs to 14 residues. Germline V gene data show CDR1 as MNHEY and CDR2 as SVGAGI. V trimming: 6 bases; J trimming: 7 bases; junction bases outside the gene matches: 5.

V gene TRBV19 combines with J gene TRBJ2-2, with D possibly TRBD1 on 5 matching bases. Germline values: CDR1 LNHDA, CDR2 SQIVND (reference sequence). V was shortened by 10 bases and J by 6 bases, with 18 bases between the two germline ends. The CDR3 contains 14 residues. CDR3 region: CATISRQGSGELFF. The CDR3 DNA is TGTGCCACAATCTCGCGGCAGGGCTCCGGGGAGCTGTTTTTT.

This chain connects TRBV6-6 to TRBJ2-7; D might be TRBD2 (7 bases). The V and J ends lost 6 bases and 4 bases respectively, with 16 bases between them. The CDR3 has 14 residues. CDR1 is MNHNY, CDR2 SVGAGI, per germline (reference sequence). In nucleotides, the CDR3 is TGTGCCAGCAGCACGGGGGGCGGAGGTTACGAGCAGTACTTC. This gives the protein CASSTGGGGYEQYF.

This clone occurred once. CDR3 protein: CASRDSEGTDTQYF. The CDR3 nucleotides are TGTGCCAGCAGGGACTCAGAGGGCACAGATACGCAGTATTTT. The J gene is TRBJ2-3, the V gene TRBV6-5; a weak D match, TRBD2 (5 bases). CDR1 is MNHEY and CDR2 is SVGAGI in the germline V gene. The CDR3 is 14 amino acids. The V and J ends lost 6 bases and 1 base respectively, with 11 bases between them.

This clone was recorded once. The chain employs TRBV5-1 and TRBJ1-1; perhaps TRBD1 as D (6 bases). This CDR3 comprises 12 residues. V was pared by 4 bases and J by 10 bases, with 14 bases between. CDR1 is SGHRS, CDR2 YFSETQ, per germline. The CDR3 DNA is TGCGCCAGCAGCCGGGACAAGGGACCAGCTTTCTTT. Amino acids: CASSRDKGPAFF.

The rearrangement links TRBV4-1 to TRBJ1-3, with unresolved D. V was trimmed by 6 bases and J by 0 bases, leaving 12 bases between them. CDR1 and CDR2 (germline): MGHRA, YSYEKL. The CDR3 runs 15 residues. As DNA, the CDR3 is TGCGCCAGCAGTCGCGAGGCTTACTCTGGAAACACCATATATTTT. It encodes CASSREAYSGNTIYF.

This sequence joins TRBV9 and TRBJ1-1; TRBD1 agrees at 9 bases. This CDR3 has 15 amino acids. V shed 3 bases and J 3 bases; nucleotides not matched to a gene: 6. The germline V gene encodes CDR1 SGDLS and CDR2 YYNGEE. The CDR3 protein is CASSAPTGGDTEAFF. CDR3 in DNA: TGTGCCAGCAGCGCTCCGACAGGGGGGGACACTGAAGCTTTCTTT. Drawing the rest from reference TRBV9 and TRBJ1-1, the complete variable domain is DSGVTQTPKHLITATGQRVTLRCSPRSGDLSVYWYQQSLDQGLQFLIQYYNGEERAKGNILERFSAQQFPDLHSELNLSSLELGDSALYFCASSAPTGGDTEAFFGQGTRLTVV.

The chain combines TRBV5-5 with TRBJ1-5, with D uncertain. Trimming removed 0 bases at V and 5 bases at J, with 9 bases between. The CDR3 is made up of 14 amino acids. The germline V gene has CDR1 SGHKS and CDR2 YYEKEE (reference sequence). CDR3 loop: CASSLASNDQPQHF. The DNA of the CDR3 is TGTGCCAGCAGCTTGGCATCCAATGATCAGCCCCAGCATTTT.

The chain recombines TRBV12-3 or TRBV12-4 with TRBJ1-1; tentatively, D is TRBD1 (5 bases). V lost 5 bases and J 10 bases, leaving 17 bases between the germline ends. The CDR3 covers 13 residues. CDR3 protein: CASSLAGGGVAFF. CDR3 nucleotides: TGTGCCAGCAGTCTCGCGGGGGGGGGAGTAGCTTTCTTT.

CDR3: CASRPTANTGELFF. The CDR3 bases are TGTGCCAGCAGACCTACAGCTAACACCGGGGAGCTGTTTTTT. The chain has TRBV11-2 and TRBJ2-2; no definite D call. The CDR3 sequence is 14 residues long. From germline, CDR1 is SGHAT and CDR2 FQNNGV. V was shortened by 6 bases and J by 2 bases, with 10 bases between the two germline ends.

The rearrangement links TRBV30 to TRBJ2-5; D gene unclear. Looked up from germline, CDR1 is GTSNPN and CDR2 is SVGIG (reference sequence). With 1 base removed from V and 7 bases from J, the gap between germline ends came to 13 bases. CDR3 length: 13 residues. The CDR3 region has the DNA TGTGCCTGGAGTGAGTTGAGCCTAGGGACCCAGTACTTC. Translation: CAWSELSLGTQYF.

This chain uses TRBV6-5 with TRBJ1-4; unclear D gene. This CDR3 spans 13 amino acids. V was trimmed by 6 bases and J by 0 bases, leaving 5 bases between them. Germline V gene data show CDR1 as MNHEY and CDR2 as SVGAGI. The CDR3 region is CASRQSTNEKLFF. The CDR3 region has the DNA TGTGCCAGCAGGCAGTCAACTAATGAAAAACTGTTTTTT.

V gene TRBV19 combines with J gene TRBJ1-5; D not certain. Germline values: CDR1 LNHDA, CDR2 SQIVND (reference sequence). This CDR3 is 15 amino acids long. The V end lost 6 bases, the J end lost 0 bases, and 12 bases lay between the germline ends. Here the CDR3 DNA reads TGTGCCAGTAGGTGGAGGTTTAATAGCAATCAGCCCCAGCATTTT. Protein product: CASRWRFNSNQPQHF.